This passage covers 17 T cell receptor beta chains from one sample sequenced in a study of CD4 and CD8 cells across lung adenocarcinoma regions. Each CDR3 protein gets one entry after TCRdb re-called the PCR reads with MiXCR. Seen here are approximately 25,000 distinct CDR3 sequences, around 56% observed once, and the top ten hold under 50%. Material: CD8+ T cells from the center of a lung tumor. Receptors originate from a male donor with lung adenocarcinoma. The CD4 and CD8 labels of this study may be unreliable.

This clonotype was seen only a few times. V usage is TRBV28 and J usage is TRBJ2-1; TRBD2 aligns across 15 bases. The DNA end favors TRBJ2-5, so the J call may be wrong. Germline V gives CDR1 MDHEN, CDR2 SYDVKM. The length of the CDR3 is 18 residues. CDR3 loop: CASSHLIGLAGGGETQYF. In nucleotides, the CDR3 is TGTGCCAGCAGTCACCTGATAGGACTAGCGGGAGGGGGGGAGACCCAGTACTTC.

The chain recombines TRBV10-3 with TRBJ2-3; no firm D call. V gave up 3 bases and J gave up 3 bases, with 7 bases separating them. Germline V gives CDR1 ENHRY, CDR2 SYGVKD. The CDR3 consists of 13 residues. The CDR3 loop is CAISEVRTDTQYF. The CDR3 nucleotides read TGTGCCATCAGTGAAGTCAGAACAGATACGCAGTATTTT.

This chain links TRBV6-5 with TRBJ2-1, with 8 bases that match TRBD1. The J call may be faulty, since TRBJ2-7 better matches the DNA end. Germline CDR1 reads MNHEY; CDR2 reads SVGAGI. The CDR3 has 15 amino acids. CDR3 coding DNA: TGTGCCAGCAGTTACTCGACAGGGGCAGGCTACGAGCAGTACTTC. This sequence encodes CASSYSTGAGYEQYF.

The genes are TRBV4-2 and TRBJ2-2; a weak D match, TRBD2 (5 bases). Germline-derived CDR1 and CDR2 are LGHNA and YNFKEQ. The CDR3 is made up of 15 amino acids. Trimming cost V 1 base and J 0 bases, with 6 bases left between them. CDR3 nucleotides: TGTGCCAGCAGCCAAGTGGGAGCGAACACCGGGGAGCTGTTTTTT. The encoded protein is CASSQVGANTGELFF.

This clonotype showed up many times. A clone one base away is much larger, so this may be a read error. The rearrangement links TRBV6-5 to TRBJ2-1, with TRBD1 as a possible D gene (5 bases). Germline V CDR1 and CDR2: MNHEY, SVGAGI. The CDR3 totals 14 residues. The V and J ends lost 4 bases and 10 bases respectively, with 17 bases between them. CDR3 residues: CASSSQAPRYEQFF. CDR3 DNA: TGTGCCAGCAGTTCACAGGCCCCTCGGTACGAGCAGTTCTTC.

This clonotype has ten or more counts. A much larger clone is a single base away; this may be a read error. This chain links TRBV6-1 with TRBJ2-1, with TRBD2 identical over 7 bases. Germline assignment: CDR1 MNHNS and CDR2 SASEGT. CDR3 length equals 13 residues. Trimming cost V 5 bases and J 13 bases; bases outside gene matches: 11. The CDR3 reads CASSKRGRETQFF. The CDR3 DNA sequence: TGTGCCAGCAGTAAGAGAGGGCGGGAGACCCAGTTCTTC.

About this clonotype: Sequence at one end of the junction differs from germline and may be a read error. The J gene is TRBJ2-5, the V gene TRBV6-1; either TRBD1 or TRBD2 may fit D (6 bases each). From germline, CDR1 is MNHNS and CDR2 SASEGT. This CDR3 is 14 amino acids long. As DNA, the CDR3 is TGTGCGGGGCACGGGGGCCGTGACCAAGACACCCAGTACTTC. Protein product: CAGHGGRDQDTQYF.

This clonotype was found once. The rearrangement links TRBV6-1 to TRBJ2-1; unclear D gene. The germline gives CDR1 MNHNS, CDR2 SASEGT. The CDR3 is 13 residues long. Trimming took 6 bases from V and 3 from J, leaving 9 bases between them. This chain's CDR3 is CASSPPIYNEQFF. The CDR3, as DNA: TGTGCCAGCAGCCCCCCTATCTACAATGAGCAGTTCTTC.

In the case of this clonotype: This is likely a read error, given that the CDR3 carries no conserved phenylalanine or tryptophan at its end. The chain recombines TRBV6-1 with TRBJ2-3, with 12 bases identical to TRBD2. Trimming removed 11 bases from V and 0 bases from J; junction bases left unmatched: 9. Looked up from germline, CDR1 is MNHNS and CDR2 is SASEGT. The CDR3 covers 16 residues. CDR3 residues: CAGSDGLAGSTDTQYS. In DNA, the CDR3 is TGTGCCGGTAGTGATGGACTAGCGGGAAGCACAGATACGCAGTATTCG.

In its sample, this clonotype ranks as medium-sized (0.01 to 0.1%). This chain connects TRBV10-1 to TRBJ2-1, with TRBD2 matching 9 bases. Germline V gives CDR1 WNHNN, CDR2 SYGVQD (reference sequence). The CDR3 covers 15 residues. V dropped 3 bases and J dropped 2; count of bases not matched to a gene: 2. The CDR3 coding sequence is TGCGCCAGCAGTGAAGCGGGGGGCCCCTACAATGAGCAGTTCTTC. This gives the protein CASSEAGGPYNEQFF.

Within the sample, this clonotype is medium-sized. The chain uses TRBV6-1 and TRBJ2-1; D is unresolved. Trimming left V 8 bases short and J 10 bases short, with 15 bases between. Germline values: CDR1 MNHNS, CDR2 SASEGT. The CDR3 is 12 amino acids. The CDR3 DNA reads TGTGCCAGCGCAACGGGTCAACGGGAGCAGTTCTTC. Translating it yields CASATGQREQFF.

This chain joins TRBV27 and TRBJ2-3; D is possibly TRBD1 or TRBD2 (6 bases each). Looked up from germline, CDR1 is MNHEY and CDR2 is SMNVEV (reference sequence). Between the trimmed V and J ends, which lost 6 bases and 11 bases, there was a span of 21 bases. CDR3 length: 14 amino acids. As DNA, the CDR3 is TGTGCCAGCAGGCGGGACACCTACACCGGTAAGCAGTATTTT. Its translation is CASRRDTYTGKQYF.

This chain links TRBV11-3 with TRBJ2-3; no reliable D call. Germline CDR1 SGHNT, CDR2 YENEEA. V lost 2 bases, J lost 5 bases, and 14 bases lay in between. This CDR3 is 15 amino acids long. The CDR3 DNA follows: TGTGCCAGCAGCTTAAGGCCTTATGGCGGAGATACGCAGTATTTT. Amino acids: CASSLRPYGGDTQYF.

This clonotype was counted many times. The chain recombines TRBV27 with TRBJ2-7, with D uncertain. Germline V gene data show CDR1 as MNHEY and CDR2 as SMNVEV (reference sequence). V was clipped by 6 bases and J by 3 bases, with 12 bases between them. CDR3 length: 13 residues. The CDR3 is CASSFGRNYEQYF. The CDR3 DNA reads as TGTGCCAGCAGCTTTGGCAGGAACTACGAGCAGTACTTC.

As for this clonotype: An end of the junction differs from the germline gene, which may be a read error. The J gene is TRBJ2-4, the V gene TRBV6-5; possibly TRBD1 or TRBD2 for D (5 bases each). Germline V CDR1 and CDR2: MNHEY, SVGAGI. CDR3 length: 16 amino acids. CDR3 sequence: CASRFSGLLAKNTQYF. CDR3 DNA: TGTGCCAGCCGCTTCTCGGGGCTGCTAGCCAAAAACACTCAGTACTTC.

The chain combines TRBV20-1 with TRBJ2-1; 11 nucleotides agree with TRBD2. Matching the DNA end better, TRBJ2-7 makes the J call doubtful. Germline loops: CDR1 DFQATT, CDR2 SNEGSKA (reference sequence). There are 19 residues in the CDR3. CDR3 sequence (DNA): TGCAGTGCTAGAGACCCGGGGACTCCTTCGACTAGCGGGAACCACGAGCAGTACTTC. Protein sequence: CSARDPGTPSTSGNHEQYF.

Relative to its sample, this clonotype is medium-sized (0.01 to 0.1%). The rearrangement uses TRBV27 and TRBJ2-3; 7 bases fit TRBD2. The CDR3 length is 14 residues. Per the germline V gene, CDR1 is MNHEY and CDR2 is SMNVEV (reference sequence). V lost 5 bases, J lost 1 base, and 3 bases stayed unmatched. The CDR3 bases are TGTGCCAGCAGTCCCCTAGCGGGCACAGATACGCAGTATTTT. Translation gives CASSPLAGTDTQYF.